Detailed here is one TCR beta chain. Its specific antigen is unknown. Base qualities are not provided; no much larger clone lies one nucleotide away. RNA was extracted using the RNeasy kit, and roughly 0.45 to 1 microgram was reverse transcribed with random hexamers. The immunoSEQ multiplex PCR assay, covering 54 Vbeta and 13 Jbeta segments, was used to amplify TCR beta CDR3 regions. Bias from PCR amplification was corrected by using a synthetic template baseline for primer optimization and for computational correction. The authors' analysis ran thus. Reads were annotated to V, D and J genes according to IMGT and were analyzed with immunoSEQ Analyzer, with only productive sequences retained. Clonality was computed as one minus Shannon entropy normalized by log2 of the number of productive unique sequences. For each patient and control, public and private clones were evaluated among the 100 most prevalent clones. Clones were defined as Susac-specific when absent from the healthy and MS cohorts, from approximately 970 published viral clones and from other ImmuneACCESS disease sequences. TCRdb handled the public reads itself, with Q25 trimming in fastp and clone calling in MiXCR, and kept productive beta chains. Under each unique CDR3 protein, matching rows form one entry showing the most common genes and DNA. These V and J calls derive from TCRdb rather than the authors' analysis. In all, the sample holds about 130,000 distinct CDR3 sequences, and 90% to 95% of those were seen once. The top ten clones comprise under 0.095% of the sample.

The sample is drawn from a study of CD8 T cells in Susac syndrome (dated by TCRdb to about 2019). Regarding the research as a whole: Whether CD8+ T cell activation and differentiation in Susac syndrome was antigen driven was tested using repertoire sequencing. The investigation overall reported the following: The TCR sequencing and HLA analysis was acknowledged to have included a relatively small number of individuals.

CDR1 SGDLS and CDR2 YYNGEE are derived from the germline V gene. The germline V end is reduced by 4 bases and the J end by 4 bases; junction bases left unmatched: 7. Taken from cysteine to phenylalanine, the CDR3 has 16 residues. The CDR3 DNA has 48 bases and is translated from base 1. High-throughput TCR beta sequencing profiled peripheral blood CD8+ and CD4+ T cells from healthy donors, Susac syndrome patients and multiple sclerosis patients. The healthy donors served as controls matched for age and sex. Bulk CD8+ and CD4+ T cells were purified by magnetic negative isolation, while CD8+ TEMRA cells were enriched using FACS. Blood was collected in EDTA tubes and processed within 24 hours, with PBMCs isolated through density gradient centrifugation. PBMCs intended for TCR sequencing were cryopreserved in liquid nitrogen and thawed later in a water bath at 37 degrees C. The sorted or isolated CD4+, CD8+ and CD8+ TEMRA cells had a purity of 90% or higher.

The chain links TRBV9 with TRBJ2-2, with 10 bases matching TRBD1. The sample taken for sequencing was CD4+ T cells from PBMCs. The TCR comes from a human donor in good health. The DNA is TGTGCCAGCAGCCTCCGGGACAGGGGACTCACCGGGGAGCTGTTTTTT. Its coded protein is CASSLRDRGLTGELFF.